This TCR beta chain was documented in a study of cytomegalovirus exposure and HLA in healthy donors. Turning to the study itself: Researchers found that roughly 81% of about 400 genotyped donors fell within the Caucasian-associated ancestry cluster.

PCR primers comprised 60 Vbeta and 13 Jbeta primers. Data came from immunoSEQ multiplex PCR; TCRdb stores just in-frame clones and leaves some out. The repertoire holds over 100,000 clones, with nearly 65% as singletons. All donors participated as healthy donors of bone marrow. This sequence was found in a man in his forties in good health and CMV-seropositive. The sequencing input was PBMCs.

Here the CDR3 DNA reads TGTGCCAGCACCCCCGTGGCGGGAGGGGGTCGGGACCAGTACTTC. It specifies CASTPVAGGGRDQYF. This chain joins TRBV2 and TRBJ2-5; 9 nucleotides match TRBD2. V dropped 7 bases and J dropped 10; count of bases not matched to a gene: 16. This CDR3 spans 15 amino acids. Germline CDR1 reads SNHLY; CDR2 reads FYNNEI.